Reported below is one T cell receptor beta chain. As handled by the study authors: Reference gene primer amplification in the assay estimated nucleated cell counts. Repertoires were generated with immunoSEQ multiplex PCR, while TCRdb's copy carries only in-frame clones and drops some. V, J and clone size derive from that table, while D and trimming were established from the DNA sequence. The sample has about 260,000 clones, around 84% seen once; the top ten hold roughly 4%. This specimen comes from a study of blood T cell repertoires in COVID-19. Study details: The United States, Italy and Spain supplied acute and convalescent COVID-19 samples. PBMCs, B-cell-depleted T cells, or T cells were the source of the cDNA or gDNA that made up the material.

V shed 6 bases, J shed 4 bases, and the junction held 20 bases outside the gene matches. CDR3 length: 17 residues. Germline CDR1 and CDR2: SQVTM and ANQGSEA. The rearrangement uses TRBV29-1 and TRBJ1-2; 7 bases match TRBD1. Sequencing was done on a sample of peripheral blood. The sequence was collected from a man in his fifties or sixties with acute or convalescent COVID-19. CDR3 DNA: TGCAGCGTAGAGTGGAGAAGGGGGCTTAATCGGGGCTATGGCTACACCTTC. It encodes CSVEWRRGLNRGYGYTF. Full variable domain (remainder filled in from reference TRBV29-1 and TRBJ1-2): SAVISQKPSRDICQRGTSLTIQCQVDSQVTMMFWYRQQPGQSLTLIATANQGSEATYESGFVIDKFPISRPNLTFSTLTVSNMSPEDSSIYLCSVEWRRGLNRGYGYTFGSGTRLTVV.